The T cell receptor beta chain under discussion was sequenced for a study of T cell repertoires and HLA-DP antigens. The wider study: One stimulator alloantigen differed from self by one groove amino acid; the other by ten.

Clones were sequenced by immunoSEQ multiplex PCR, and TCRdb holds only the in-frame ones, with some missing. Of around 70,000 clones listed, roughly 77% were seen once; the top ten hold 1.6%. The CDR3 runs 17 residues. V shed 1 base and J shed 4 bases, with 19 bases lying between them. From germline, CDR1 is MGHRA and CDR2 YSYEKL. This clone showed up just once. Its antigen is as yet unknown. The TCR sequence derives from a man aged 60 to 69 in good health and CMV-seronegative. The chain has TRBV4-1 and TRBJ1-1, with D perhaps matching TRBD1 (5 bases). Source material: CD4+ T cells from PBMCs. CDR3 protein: CASSQGKKDPGTTEAFF. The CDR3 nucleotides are TGCGCCAGCAGCCAAGGGAAAAAGGACCCCGGGACCACTGAAGCTTTCTTT.